These 24 T cell receptor beta chains came from one sample sequenced in a study of Ad26.COV2.S vaccination and SARS-CoV-2 variants. TCRdb keeps only in-frame clones here, not all; method: immunoSEQ multiplex PCR. Here the sample spans about 180,000 clones, around 88% being singletons. The source was peripheral blood, collected after recovery from COVID-19. The source is a human donor who had recovered from COVID-19.

This clone was seen once. The gene calls are TRBV18 and TRBJ1-2; 10 nucleotides agree with TRBD1. This CDR3 has 14 amino acids. Germline CDR1 KGHSH, CDR2 LQKENI. The V segment lost 5 bases and the J segment 6 bases; nucleotides outside the gene matches: 6. CDR3 protein: CASSFMTGGHGYTF. The CDR3 DNA is TGTGCCAGCTCATTCATGACAGGGGGCCATGGCTACACCTTC.

The chain recombines TRBV28 with TRBJ2-1, with D perhaps TRBD2 (6 bases). Deletions cut 8 bases from V and 4 bases from J, with 21 bases between. This CDR3 region has 16 residues. In germline, CDR1 is MDHEN, CDR2 SYDVKM. Here the CDR3 reads CASCRGGDLPYNEQFF. The DNA for the CDR3 is TGTGCCAGCTGCCGGGGCGGGGACTTACCTTACAATGAGCAGTTCTTC.

The chain has TRBV7-9 and TRBJ1-2; TRBD1 is a possible D gene (5 bases). Germline V gives CDR1 SEHNR, CDR2 FQNEAQ (reference sequence). The CDR3 has 15 residues. Deletions cut 1 base from V and 3 bases from J, with 12 bases between. CDR3 bases: TGTGCCAGCAGCTTAGGACCCCAAGGGGACTATGGCTACACCTTC. It specifies CASSLGPQGDYGYTF. The entire variable domain, with the rest obtained from reference TRBV7-9 and TRBJ1-2, is as follows: DTGVSQNPRHKITKRGQNVTFRCDPISEHNRLYWYRQTLGQGPEFLTYFQNEAQLEKSRLLSDRFSAERPKGSFSTLEIQRTEQGDSAMYLCASSLGPQGDYGYTFGSGTRLTVV.

V gene TRBV6-2 or TRBV6-3 combines with J gene TRBJ2-5; 11 nucleotides align to TRBD2. Germline CDR1 and CDR2: MNHEY and SVGEGT. The J segment lost 1 base and the V segment lost 6 bases, leaving 7 bases of the junction unmatched. This CDR3 is built from 16 residues. The CDR3 reads CASSFYSGRAQETQYF. In DNA, the CDR3 is TGTGCCAGCAGCTTCTATAGCGGGAGGGCCCAAGAGACCCAGTACTTC.

A single count supports this clone. The same CDR3 is also encoded by other DNA sequences in this sample. This chain joins TRBV7-3 and TRBJ2-5; 7 nucleotides agree with TRBD2. CDR3 length: 13 amino acids. Trimming cost V 3 bases and J 4 bases; bases outside gene matches: 2. Looked up from germline, CDR1 is SGHTA and CDR2 is FQGTGA. The CDR3 bases are TGTGCCAGCAGCTTCGGGGGGACAGAGACCCAGTACTTC. This sequence encodes CASSFGGTETQYF.

V usage is TRBV5-1 and J usage is TRBJ1-1; TRBD1 aligns across 10 bases. V lost 3 bases and J lost 3; bases outside the gene matches: 11. This CDR3 has 17 amino acids. CDR1 is SGHRS, CDR2 YFSETQ, per germline. The CDR3 sequence: CASSSGQGGMVDTEAFF. The CDR3 bases are TGCGCCAGCAGCTCCGGACAGGGGGGTATGGTAGACACTGAAGCTTTCTTT.

The V gene is TRBV15, the J gene TRBJ2-7, with 10 bases matching TRBD1. Trimming cost V 4 bases and J 6 bases; bases outside gene matches: 6. The CDR3 contains 14 residues. The germline CDR1 and CDR2 sequences are LNHNV and YYDKDF (reference sequence). CDR3 sequence (DNA): TGTGCCACCAGCAAGACAGGGGGCCCTCCCGAGCAGTACTTC. Translation: CATSKTGGPPEQYF.

This chain links TRBV6-5 with TRBJ2-1; D not certain. Trimming pared 0 bases from V and 1 base from J, leaving 7 bases between. CDR3 length: 15 amino acids. The germline V gene has CDR1 MNHEY and CDR2 SVGAGI. This CDR3 is CASSYSGTSYNEQFF. The CDR3 DNA follows: TGTGCCAGCAGTTACTCAGGAACGTCCTACAATGAGCAGTTCTTC.

V and J are TRBV3-1 (or the pseudogene TRBV3-2) and TRBJ2-5, with a possible D match to TRBD1 (5 bases). The CDR3 runs 13 residues. Germline V lookup: CDR1 LGHDT, CDR2 YNNKEL (reference sequence). V gave up 2 bases and J gave up 4 bases, with 8 bases separating them. CDR3 amino acids: CASSQRGAETQYF. CDR3 DNA: TGTGCCAGCAGCCAAAGGGGCGCAGAGACCCAGTACTTC.

This clone was observed once. The chain links TRBV23-1 to TRBJ2-5; possible D gene TRBD2, 6 bases. TRBV23-1 is designated an ORF whose function remains uncertain. The CDR3 is 14 residues long. The germline V and J ends were trimmed by 0 bases and 1 base, with 6 bases remaining between them. The CDR3 spells CASSQSEGQETQYF. The CDR3, as DNA: TGCGCCAGCAGTCAATCGGAGGGCCAAGAGACCCAGTACTTC.

About this clone itself: Other DNA sequences within the sample encode an identical CDR3. The rearrangement uses TRBV5-1 and TRBJ1-5, with TRBD1 identical over 8 bases. The CDR3 length is 15 residues. Losses at the gene ends were 1 base for V and 4 bases for J; bases not matched to a gene: 4. The germline gives CDR1 SGHRS, CDR2 YFSETQ. The CDR3 DNA reads TGCGCCAGCAGCTTGACAGGGGGTGGAAATCAGCCCCAGCATTTT. It yields the protein CASSLTGGGNQPQHF.

This rearrangement joins TRBV24-1 to TRBJ2-5; TRBD1 agrees at 9 bases. Germline-derived CDR1 and CDR2 are KGHDR and SFDVKD. After removal of 5 bases from V and 5 bases from J, the junction contained 14 bases not matched to a gene. The CDR3 length is 17 residues. The CDR3: CATSAPSGTGLRETQYF. DNA of the CDR3: TGTGCCACCAGTGCCCCAAGTGGGACAGGGCTGAGGGAGACCCAGTACTTC.

The chain uses TRBV7-2 and TRBJ1-1; 11 bases match TRBD1. Germline V gene lookup returns CDR1 SGHTA and CDR2 FQGNSA. The CDR3 contains 14 residues. After removal of 3 bases from V and 14 bases from J, the junction contained 11 bases not matched to a gene. CDR3 coding DNA: TGTGCCAGCAGCTTTTCCCACGGGACAGGGGGATCGTTCTTT. Its translation is CASSFSHGTGGSFF.

The chain carries TRBV28 and TRBJ2-7; D is unclear. Per the germline V gene, CDR1 is MDHEN and CDR2 is SYDVKM. The CDR3 runs to 13 residues. V gave up 2 bases and J gave up 0 bases, with 5 bases separating them. CDR3 DNA sequence: TGTGCCAGCAGTTTAACAGCCTCCTACGAGCAGTACTTC. Encoded protein: CASSLTASYEQYF.

The chain combines TRBV7-3 with TRBJ1-1; D is ambiguous. Germline V gives CDR1 SGHTA, CDR2 FQGTGA. V was trimmed by 4 bases and J by 4 bases, leaving 10 bases between them. CDR3 length: 13 amino acids. CDR3 coding DNA: TGTGCCAGCAGCTCCTCGACGGTCACTGAAGCTTTCTTT. Its protein is CASSSSTVTEAFF.

V gene TRBV7-2 combines with J gene TRBJ2-7; TRBD1 agrees at 9 bases. The length of the CDR3 is 17 residues. The germline gives CDR1 SGHTA, CDR2 FQGNSA. With V trimmed by 1 base and J by 3 bases, 10 bases remained unmatched. CDR3 coding DNA: TGTGCCAGCAGCTTAGTTTTATCCGGGACAGGGAACTACGAGCAGTACTTC. Residues: CASSLVLSGTGNYEQYF. Variable domain in full (rest from reference TRBV7-2 and TRBJ2-7): GAGVSQSPSNKVTEKGKDVELRCDPISGHTALYWYRQSLGQGLEFLIYFQGNSAPDKSGLPSDRFSAERTGGSVSTLTIQRTQQEDSAVYLCASSLVLSGTGNYEQYFGPGTRLTVT.

This clone turned up a few times. The rearrangement links TRBV6-1 to TRBJ1-1; D is ambiguous. There are 14 residues in the CDR3. Germline V gene data show CDR1 as MNHNS and CDR2 as SASEGT. Between the trimmed V and J ends, which lost 3 bases and 5 bases, there was a span of 13 bases. The CDR3 protein is CASSDLDEATEAFF. CDR3 bases: TGTGCCAGCAGTGACCTTGATGAAGCGACTGAAGCTTTCTTT.

The gene calls are TRBV6-5 and TRBJ1-4; D not resolved. The V gene's germline CDR1 is MNHEY and CDR2 SVGAGI. V was cut by 6 bases and J by 2 bases, with 10 bases left in between. The length of the CDR3 is 14 residues. The DNA for the CDR3 is TGTGCCAGCAGACCCGACACTACTAATGAAAAACTGTTTTTT. Residues: CASRPDTTNEKLFF.

This clone has a handful of counts. This rearrangement joins TRBV3-1 (or the pseudogene TRBV3-2) to TRBJ1-5, with TRBD1 as a possible D gene (6 bases). The germline V gene has CDR1 LGHDT and CDR2 YNNKEL (reference sequence). Between the trimmed V and J ends, which lost 2 bases and 4 bases, there was a span of 15 bases. The CDR3 sequence is 16 residues long. The CDR3 loop reads CASSQRGGQSNQPQHF. The CDR3, as DNA: TGTGCCAGCAGCCAAAGAGGAGGACAGAGTAATCAGCCCCAGCATTTT.

V gene TRBV6-1 combines with J gene TRBJ1-5; D uncertain. CDR1 MNHNS and CDR2 SASEGT come from the germline V gene. Trimming took off 0 bases at V and 7 bases at J, with 7 bases between the two ends. The CDR3 is 13 residues long. This chain's CDR3 is CASSEAWRQPQHF. CDR3 nucleotides: TGTGCCAGCAGTGAAGCCTGGAGGCAGCCCCAGCATTTT.

The V and J genes are TRBV10-3 and TRBJ1-3, with D possibly TRBD1 on 5 matching bases. Germline lookup yields CDR1 ENHRY and CDR2 SYGVKD. V was shortened by 8 bases and J by 2 bases, with 25 bases between the two germline ends. The CDR3 is made up of 18 amino acids. This CDR3 is CAIGIRDSPLKPGNTIYF. The CDR3 nucleotides read TGTGCCATCGGCATCCGGGACTCCCCCCTGAAGCCTGGAAACACCATATATTTT.

This clone has only one observation. The genes are TRBV7-2 and TRBJ1-5; no clear D gene. Trimming cost V 3 bases and J 6 bases, with 6 bases left between them. The germline gives CDR1 SGHTA, CDR2 FQGNSA. The CDR3 is made up of 12 amino acids. The CDR3 region has the DNA TGTGCCAGCAGCTTTTATGCTCAGCCCCAGCATTTT. Translation gives CASSFYAQPQHF.

This chain uses TRBV27 with TRBJ2-1; TRBD1 aligns across 10 bases. This CDR3 contains 14 residues. Unmatched junction bases numbered 4, after V lost 5 bases and J lost 6 bases. Looked up from germline, CDR1 is MNHEY and CDR2 is SMNVEV (reference sequence). CDR3 nucleotide sequence: TGTGCCAGCAGTCCCGGGACAGGGGTCAATGAGCAGTTCTTC. Protein product: CASSPGTGVNEQFF.

This chain links TRBV20-1 with TRBJ2-1; 10 bases match TRBD2. The ends lost 3 bases at V and 3 bases at J; junction bases unmatched: 5. This CDR3 is built from 15 residues. Per germline, CDR1 DFQATT and CDR2 SNEGSKA (reference sequence). CDR3 in DNA: TGCAGTGCTAGTGTAGCGGGGGGTTACTACAATGAGCAGTTCTTC. This sequence encodes CSASVAGGYYNEQFF.